These 27 T cell receptor beta chains came from one sample sequenced in a study of neoadjuvant anti-PD-1 for oral cavity cancer. The repertoire was sequenced with immunoSEQ multiplex PCR; TCRdb's copy has only in-frame clones and lacks some. The sample consists of roughly 34,000 clones, around nine tenths of them appearing once. The material was PBMCs, obtained before nivolumab (anti-PD-1) treatment. All receptors derive from a person between 35 and 79 years old with oral cavity squamous cell carcinoma.

J is TRBJ1-6 and V is TRBV7-2; D is unresolved. The ends were cut back, 4 bases at V and 9 bases at J, with 7 bases in the middle. The germline CDR1 and CDR2 sequences are SGHTA and FQGNSA. The CDR3 runs to 12 residues. CDR3 in DNA: TGTGCCAGCAGCTCACCTTCTTCACCCCTCCACTTT. It is translated as CASSSPSSPLHF.

This chain connects TRBV15 to TRBJ2-3, with D possibly matching TRBD1 (5 bases). The V end was cut by 7 bases, the J end by 2 bases, with 10 bases between. Germline values: CDR1 LNHNV, CDR2 YYDKDF (reference sequence). The CDR3 covers 13 residues. CDR3 sequence (DNA): TGTGCCACCACAGGGCCCGCCACAGATACGCAGTATTTT. Translating gives CATTGPATDTQYF.

The chain joins TRBV15 to TRBJ1-5; possibly TRBD1 for D (5 bases). Trimming took 5 bases from V and 7 from J, leaving 18 bases between them. The CDR3 consists of 15 residues. Germline CDR1 LNHNV, CDR2 YYDKDF (reference sequence). The CDR3 here is CATSRGTTEGQPQHF. As DNA, the CDR3 is TGTGCCACCAGCCGGGGGACCACTGAGGGCCAGCCCCAGCATTTT.

This chain links TRBV4-3 with TRBJ1-4; weak D call: TRBD1 (6 bases). Trimming left V 0 bases short and J 4 bases short, with 12 bases between. Germline V gene data show CDR1 as LGHNA and CDR2 as YSLEER. The CDR3 has 16 amino acids. The CDR3 nucleotides read TGCGCCAGCAGCCAAGAGCCCAGGGGTAATAATGAAAAACTGTTTTTT. Encoded protein: CASSQEPRGNNEKLFF.

V usage is TRBV5-1 and J usage is TRBJ1-3, with D hard to call. The germline CDR1 and CDR2 sequences are SGHRS and YFSETQ. The V end was cut by 3 bases, the J end by 7 bases, with 20 bases between. CDR3 length: 16 residues. The CDR3 sequence: CASSSDGTALENTIYF. CDR3 nucleotide sequence: TGCGCCAGCAGCTCGGACGGAACAGCTTTAGAGAACACCATATATTTT.

The V gene is TRBV5-1, the J gene TRBJ2-7, with D maybe TRBD2 (6 bases). Trimming shortened V by 3 bases and J by 2 bases, and 15 bases separated the two germline ends. The V gene's germline CDR1 is SGHRS and CDR2 YFSETQ. The CDR3 is 15 residues long. CDR3 DNA: TGCGCCAGCAGCTCGCGGGACCGATCTCCCTACGAGCAGTACTTC. This gives the protein CASSSRDRSPYEQYF.

The chain is built from TRBV6-5 and TRBJ2-3; D not certain. Per germline, CDR1 MNHEY and CDR2 SVGAGI. V was trimmed by 7 bases and J by 4 bases, leaving 12 bases between them. The CDR3 is made up of 13 amino acids. The CDR3 loop reads CASIAQGADTQYF. CDR3 sequence (DNA): TGTGCCAGCATCGCCCAAGGCGCAGATACGCAGTATTTT.

This CDR3 reads CASSRTGIIEYGYTF. The CDR3 coding sequence is TGTGCCAGCAGCAGGACAGGAATCATAGAGTATGGCTACACCTTC. This chain uses TRBV6-5 with TRBJ1-2, with 7 bases that match TRBD1. Germline CDR1 is MNHEY and CDR2 is SVGAGI. The CDR3 extends over 15 amino acids. The V and J ends lost 6 bases and 5 bases, in that order; junction bases with no gene match: 12.

The V call is TRBV2, the J call TRBJ2-5; 10 bases agree with TRBD2. V trimming: 6 bases; J trimming: 1 base; junction bases outside the gene matches: 8. CDR3 length equals 16 residues. Germline V gene data show CDR1 as SNHLY and CDR2 as FYNNEI. The CDR3 DNA reads TGTGCCAGCAGGTCACTAGCGGGGAGACTCCAAGAGACCCAGTACTTC. This gives the protein CASRSLAGRLQETQYF.

This chain joins TRBV5-1 and TRBJ1-6; 7 bases agree with TRBD1. The CDR3 consists of 15 residues. Germline values: CDR1 SGHRS, CDR2 YFSETQ. V trimming: 0 bases; J trimming: 9 bases; junction bases outside the gene matches: 6. The CDR3 region is CASSLAEQGSSPLHF. The CDR3, as DNA: TGCGCCAGCAGCTTGGCCGAACAGGGGAGTTCACCCCTCCACTTT.

This chain connects TRBV5-8 to TRBJ1-1, with a weak D call TRBD1 (6 bases). Germline CDR1 is SGHTS and CDR2 is YDEGEE. CDR3 length: 13 residues. Trimming pared 7 bases from V and 1 base from J, leaving 11 bases between. The CDR3 nucleotides read TGTGCCAGCCGAGGACAGCCGAACACTGAAGCTTTCTTT. Encoded protein: CASRGQPNTEAFF.

This clone showed up just a few times. The V and J genes are TRBV5-1 and TRBJ1-3; no clear D gene. The V end lost 3 bases, the J end lost 0 bases, and 7 bases lay between the germline ends. This CDR3 is 14 amino acids long. Germline assignment: CDR1 SGHRS and CDR2 YFSETQ. The CDR3 bases are TGCGCCAGCAGCTATGAGAACTCTGGAAACACCATATATTTT. Translating gives CASSYENSGNTIYF.

This chain connects TRBV10-3 to TRBJ2-1; the match to TRBD2 covers 7 bases. Germline V gene data show CDR1 as ENHRY and CDR2 as SYGVKD. CDR3 size: 17 residues. V lost 4 bases, J lost 5 bases, and 14 bases stayed unmatched. The CDR3 protein is CAISVPHVGGGNNEQFF. DNA for the CDR3: TGTGCCATCAGTGTTCCCCACGTTGGGGGGGGGAACAATGAGCAGTTCTTC.

This rearrangement joins TRBV30 to TRBJ2-7; 14 bases fit TRBD2. The CDR3 sequence is 16 residues long. The germline CDR1 and CDR2 sequences are GTSNPN and SVGIG (reference sequence). V lost 5 bases, J lost 3 bases, and 9 bases stayed unmatched. The chain's CDR3 is CAWSPGLAGVGYEQYF. The CDR3 DNA reads TGTGCCTGGTCTCCGGGACTAGCGGGGGTAGGCTACGAGCAGTACTTC.

The chain joins TRBV7-3 to TRBJ2-3, with D possibly called TRBD1 or TRBD2 (5 bases each). The V end lost 2 bases, the J end lost 9 bases, and 15 bases lay between the germline ends. The germline gives CDR1 SGHTA, CDR2 FQGTGA. This CDR3 region has 14 residues. CDR3 protein: CASSLGTRSKTQYF. The CDR3 DNA follows: TGTGCCAGCAGCTTAGGGACCCGGTCGAAAACGCAGTATTTT.

This clone appeared a few times. The chain recombines TRBV9 with TRBJ1-2; maybe TRBD1 (5 bases). From germline, CDR1 is SGDLS and CDR2 YYNGEE. The CDR3 is 14 residues long. V was pared by 6 bases and J by 4 bases, with 16 bases between. CDR3 nucleotide sequence: TGTGCCAGCACGGAGGGTCAGGGCCGCTATGGCTACACCTTC. It specifies CASTEGQGRYGYTF. Complete variable domain (other parts from reference TRBV9 and TRBJ1-2): DSGVTQTPKHLITATGQRVTLRCSPRSGDLSVYWYQQSLDQGLQFLIQYYNGEERAKGNILERFSAQQFPDLHSELNLSSLELGDSALYFCASTEGQGRYGYTFGSGTRLTVV.

The rearrangement joins TRBV7-2 to TRBJ2-3; D uncertain. The V and J ends lost 1 base and 4 bases respectively, with 9 bases between them. The germline CDR1 and CDR2 sequences are SGHTA and FQGNSA. The length of the CDR3 is 14 residues. The CDR3 here is CASSLVRQADTQYF. The CDR3 DNA sequence: TGTGCCAGCAGCTTAGTTCGGCAGGCAGATACGCAGTATTTT.

The V call is TRBV10-3, the J call TRBJ1-1; D is ambiguous. The CDR3 sequence is 12 residues long. With 2 bases removed from V and 5 bases from J, the gap between germline ends came to 6 bases. Germline V lookup: CDR1 ENHRY, CDR2 SYGVKD. The DNA for the CDR3 is TGTGCCATCAGTGAGGGTGGAACTGAAGCTTTCTTT. Translated, it gives CAISEGGTEAFF.

V gene TRBV15 combines with J gene TRBJ1-5; 7 nucleotides match TRBD1. V lost 5 bases to trimming and J lost 0 bases; unmatched junction nucleotides: 16. Germline assignment: CDR1 LNHNV and CDR2 YYDKDF (reference sequence). The CDR3 extends over 19 amino acids. The CDR3, as DNA: TGTGCCACCAGCGGGTCATACCGGGACAGTTCGTATAGCAATCAGCCCCAGCATTTT. Its protein product is CATSGSYRDSSYSNQPQHF.

This clone was picked up one time. The chain has TRBV15 and TRBJ1-2, with TRBD1 as a possible D gene (5 bases). Trimming shortened V by 2 bases and J by 8 bases, and 21 bases separated the two germline ends. The germline V gene has CDR1 LNHNV and CDR2 YYDKDF (reference sequence). The CDR3 is made up of 16 amino acids. The CDR3 DNA reads TGTGCCACCAGCAGATCCCGGGACCCTACTATTGGAGGCTACACCTTC. Its translation: CATSRSRDPTIGGYTF. The whole variable domain, filled in from reference TRBV15 and TRBJ1-2, reads DAMVIQNPRYQVTQFGKPVTLSCSQTLNHNVMYWYQQKSSQAPKLLFHYYDKDFNNEADTPDNFQSRRPNTSFCFLDIRSPGLGDTAMYLCATSRSRDPTIGGYTFGSGTRLTVV.

V and J are TRBV29-1 and TRBJ1-4; 8 nucleotides line up with TRBD1. Germline values: CDR1 SQVTM, CDR2 ANQGSEA. With 3 bases clipped from V and 5 bases from J, the junction kept 8 bases outside the gene matches. The CDR3 loop spans 15 amino acids. The CDR3 DNA follows: TGCAGCGTTGATAGCGGCAGGGGGCGGAATGAAAAACTGTTTTTT. This translates into CSVDSGRGRNEKLFF.

This chain connects TRBV7-2 to TRBJ2-5; 8 bases match TRBD1. This CDR3 spans 14 amino acids. Unmatched junction bases numbered 7, after V lost 5 bases and J lost 5 bases. CDR1 SGHTA and CDR2 FQGNSA come from the germline V gene. This CDR3 reads CASSPDRGAETQYF. The CDR3 DNA reads as TGTGCCAGCAGCCCAGACAGGGGAGCGGAGACCCAGTACTTC.

CDR3 residues: CASSQIMGGAGDTQYF. CDR3 DNA: TGCGCCAGCAGCCAGATCATGGGGGGGGCCGGAGATACGCAGTATTTT. This chain joins TRBV4-3 and TRBJ2-3; D possibly corresponds to TRBD2 (7 bases). This CDR3 comprises 16 residues. V lost 3 bases, J lost 5 bases, and 18 bases lay in between. Germline CDR1 and CDR2: LGHNA and YSLEER.

V and J are TRBV29-1 and TRBJ2-7; D is possibly TRBD2 (5 bases). Germline lookup yields CDR1 SQVTM and CDR2 ANQGSEA. Trimming pared 4 bases from V and 6 bases from J, leaving 13 bases between. This CDR3 has 12 amino acids. In DNA, the CDR3 is TGCAGCGTTGGCGAGGGAGCCGGCGAGCAGTACTTC. Translation: CSVGEGAGEQYF.

This clone was picked up one time. This chain joins TRBV11-2 and TRBJ1-3; D gene unclear. This CDR3 is built from 16 residues. V was pared by 2 bases and J by 0 bases, with 11 bases between. Germline assignment: CDR1 SGHAT and CDR2 FQNNGV. CDR3 DNA: TGTGCCAGCAGCTTAATTCAGCGGTTCTCTGGAAACACCATATATTTT. This sequence encodes CASSLIQRFSGNTIYF.

The V and J genes are TRBV5-1 and TRBJ1-1; no definite D call. Between the trimmed V and J ends, which lost 0 bases and 11 bases, there was a span of 8 bases. Looked up from germline, CDR1 is SGHRS and CDR2 is YFSETQ. This CDR3 comprises 11 residues. The CDR3 DNA reads as TGCGCCAGCAGCTTGGGAGGGTACGCTTTCTTT. This gives the protein CASSLGGYAFF.

The V and J genes are TRBV4-1 and TRBJ1-1; no definite D call. This CDR3 has 12 amino acids. Germline V gene data show CDR1 as MGHRA and CDR2 as YSYEKL. V lost 4 bases and J lost 7, with 10 bases in between. CDR3 residues: CASSRDGGEAFF. CDR3 bases: TGCGCCAGCAGCCGAGACGGCGGTGAAGCTTTCTTT.